One and the same sample provided the 5 T cell receptor beta chains below, sequenced in a study of T cell changes during pregnancy in multiple sclerosis. Clones were read by immunoSEQ multiplex PCR, and TCRdb kept only the in-frame ones, dropping some. The sample lists about 80,000 clones; about 90% were seen once. This specimen was peripheral blood, taken before pregnancy. These receptor sequences come from a female donor with multiple sclerosis, enrolled in a pregnancy study.

This clone has just one count. This sequence joins TRBV18 and TRBJ1-5; 10 bases are a match to TRBD1. The CDR3 contains 15 residues. The V gene's germline CDR1 is KGHSH and CDR2 LQKENI. The trim removed 3 bases at V and 7 bases at J, leaving 6 bases unmatched. CDR3 amino acids: CASSPGQGVNQPQHF. The CDR3 DNA is TGTGCCAGCTCACCCGGACAGGGGGTAAACCAGCCCCAGCATTTT.

The gene calls are TRBV6-1 and TRBJ2-4, with D unclear. From germline, CDR1 is MNHNS and CDR2 SASEGT. The CDR3 sequence is 13 residues long. The germline V and J ends were trimmed by 1 base and 5 bases, with 6 bases remaining between them. As DNA, the CDR3 is TGTGCCAGCAGTGAAGACAGTCAAAACATTCAGTACTTC. Translation gives CASSEDSQNIQYF.

This rearrangement joins TRBV6-5 to TRBJ2-3, with 8 nucleotides matching TRBD2. This CDR3 is built from 13 residues. The V gene end was trimmed by 5 bases and the J gene end by 9 bases; junction bases not matched to a gene: 7. In germline, CDR1 is MNHEY, CDR2 SVGAGI. The CDR3 loop reads CASSSPGGPTQYF. Here the CDR3 DNA reads TGTGCCAGCAGTAGCCCGGGGGGGCCCACGCAGTATTTT.

The V call is TRBV5-1, the J call TRBJ2-7; D remains unclear. The CDR3 loop spans 14 amino acids. V shed 0 bases and J shed 0 bases, with 7 bases lying between them. CDR1 is SGHRS and CDR2 is YFSETQ in the germline V gene. This CDR3 reads CASSLEHLSYEQYF. The CDR3 DNA reads TGCGCCAGCAGCTTGGAACACCTCTCCTACGAGCAGTACTTC.

This clone has a single count. The CDR3 protein is CASRGTEEQFF. CDR3 in DNA: TGTGCCAGCAGGGGGACTGAAGAGCAGTTCTTC. The gene calls are TRBV2 and TRBJ2-1, with a possible D match to TRBD2 (6 bases). The CDR3 runs 11 residues. CDR1 is SNHLY and CDR2 is FYNNEI in the germline V gene. Deletions cut 6 bases from V and 10 bases from J, with 10 bases between. The full variable domain, in which reference TRBV2 and TRBJ2-1 provide the parts outside the CDR3, is EPEVTQTPSHQVTQMGQEVILRCVPISNHLYFYWYRQILGQKVEFLVSFYNNEISEKSEIFDDQFSVERPDGSNFTLKIRSTKLEDSAMYFCASRGTEEQFFGPGTRLTVL.